This T cell receptor beta chain appears in the sequencing data of a study of cytomegalovirus exposure and HLA in healthy donors. Broader study findings: Later analysis indicated greater clonal expansion among HLA-associated TCR beta chains than among equally common other chains.

Amplification used 60 Vbeta primers and 13 Jbeta primers. This table comes from immunoSEQ multiplex PCR, and its TCRdb copy is limited to in-frame clones, with some not included. The data contain some 98,000 clones, more than 60% of them seen just once; the ten biggest clones take up roughly 2.5%. V was clipped by 0 bases and J by 2 bases, with 9 bases between them. CDR1 SGHTS and CDR2 YDEGEE come from the germline V gene. This CDR3 region has 15 residues. This clone was found a few times. Its target is not known. This rearrangement joins TRBV5-8 to TRBJ1-5; possibly TRBD1 for D (5 bases). Sequencing used PBMCs. This receptor was taken from a man between 50 and 59 years old in good health and CMV-seronegative. CDR3 sequence reads: CASSLGGEGNQPQHF. The CDR3 coding sequence is TGTGCCAGCAGCTTGGGAGGGGAGGGCAATCAGCCCCAGCATTTT.